This T cell receptor (beta chain) came from a study of blood T cell repertoires in COVID-19. Study information: From T cells, B-cell-depleted T cells, or PBMCs came the material, which was cDNA or gDNA.

Produced via immunoSEQ multiplex PCR; TCRdb's table is partial and in-frame only. The sample includes roughly 280,000 clones, roughly 80% of them seen just once. The V gene lost 4 bases and the J gene lost 4 bases, with 16 bases spanning the gap. The CDR3 length is 15 residues. Germline CDR1 SGHTA, CDR2 FQGTGA. The receptor's source is a man between 60 and 75 years old with acute or convalescent COVID-19. The gene calls are TRBV7-3 and TRBJ2-5, with a possible D match to TRBD2 (6 bases). Sequencing was done on a sample of peripheral blood. The CDR3 DNA follows: TGTGCCAGCAGCTCTTGTCAAACTAGCCGAGAGACCCAGTACTTC. Protein product: CASSSCQTSRETQYF.